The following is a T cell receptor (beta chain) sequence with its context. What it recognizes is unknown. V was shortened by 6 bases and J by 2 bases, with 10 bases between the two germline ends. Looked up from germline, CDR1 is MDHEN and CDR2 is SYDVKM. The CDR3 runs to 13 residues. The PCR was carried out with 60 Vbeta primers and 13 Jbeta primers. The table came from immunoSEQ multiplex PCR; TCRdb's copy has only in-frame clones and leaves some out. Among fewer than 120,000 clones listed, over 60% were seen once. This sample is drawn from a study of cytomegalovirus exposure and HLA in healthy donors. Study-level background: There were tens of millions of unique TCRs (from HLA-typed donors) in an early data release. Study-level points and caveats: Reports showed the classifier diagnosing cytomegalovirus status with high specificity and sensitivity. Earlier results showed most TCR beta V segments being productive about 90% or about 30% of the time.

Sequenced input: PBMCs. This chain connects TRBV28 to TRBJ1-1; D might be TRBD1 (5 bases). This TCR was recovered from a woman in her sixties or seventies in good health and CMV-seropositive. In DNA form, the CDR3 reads TGTGCCAGCAGATGGGGGGGTAACACTGAAGCTTTCTTT. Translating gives CASRWGGNTEAFF.